One and the same sample provided the 9 T cell receptor beta chains below, sequenced in a study of blood T cell repertoires in COVID-19. TCRdb's copy holds only in-frame clones and misses some; the assay was immunoSEQ multiplex PCR. Counted here are a few hundred thousand clones, more than 80% occurring once; the ten biggest clones make up around 1.2%. The material sequenced was peripheral blood. These receptors all come from a man in his forties with acute or convalescent COVID-19.

V is TRBV7-8 and J is TRBJ2-1; no definite D call. CDR3 length equals 14 residues. CDR1 is SGHVS and CDR2 is FQNEAQ in the germline V gene. Trimming removed 3 bases from V and 6 bases from J, with 12 bases in between. CDR3 sequence reads: CASSFRVTSNEQFF. In nucleotides, the CDR3 is TGTGCCAGCAGCTTCCGCGTGACATCCAATGAGCAGTTCTTC.

V is TRBV24-1 and J is TRBJ2-1; the D is unclear. V dropped 0 bases and J dropped 9 bases, with 5 bases sitting between them. This CDR3 has 12 amino acids. Germline V CDR1 and CDR2: KGHDR, SFDVKD. For the CDR3, the DNA is TGTGCCACCAGTGATTTGTCGAGTGAGCAGTTCTTC. It specifies CATSDLSSEQFF.

V usage is TRBV9 and J usage is TRBJ2-2; 8 bases align to TRBD2. The CDR3 consists of 17 residues. Unmatched junction bases numbered 10, after V lost 3 bases and J lost 3 bases. Germline assignment: CDR1 SGDLS and CDR2 YYNGEE. CDR3 region: CASSAGQRELHTGELFF. The CDR3 DNA is TGTGCCAGCAGCGCCGGCCAGCGGGAGCTGCACACCGGGGAGCTGTTTTTT.

The gene calls are TRBV9 and TRBJ2-7; tentative D call: TRBD2 (6 bases). V was pared by 3 bases and J by 3 bases, with 19 bases between. CDR1 and CDR2 from the germline V gene are SGDLS and YYNGEE. This CDR3 has 16 amino acids. The CDR3 DNA sequence: TGTGCCAGCAGCGACCCGCGGGACTTTATAGACTACGAGCAGTACTTC. Its protein product is CASSDPRDFIDYEQYF.

The V call is TRBV12-3 or TRBV12-4, the J call TRBJ1-1; no clear D gene. Between the trimmed V and J ends, which lost 6 bases and 5 bases, there was a span of 13 bases. This CDR3 comprises 13 residues. The CDR3 DNA sequence: TGTGCCAGCAGCTCCCCTGCGGCAACTGAAGCTTTCTTT. Protein sequence: CASSSPAATEAFF.

This rearrangement joins TRBV18 to TRBJ1-2; 7 nucleotides align to TRBD1. With V trimmed by 3 bases and J by 2 bases, 6 bases remained unmatched. The CDR3 extends over 15 amino acids. Per the germline V gene, CDR1 is KGHSH and CDR2 is LQKENI. The CDR3: CASSPGTDINYGYTF. The CDR3 DNA is TGTGCCAGCTCACCGGGGACAGATATCAACTATGGCTACACCTTC.

J is TRBJ2-7 and V is TRBV4-2; 9 bases align to TRBD2. The CDR3 is 15 amino acids. Trimming at V came to 1 base and at J to 3 bases, leaving 4 bases not matched to a gene. Germline-derived CDR1 and CDR2 are LGHNA and YNFKEQ. CDR3 protein: CASSQAVSGSYEQYF. CDR3 nucleotide sequence: TGTGCCAGCAGCCAAGCGGTTAGCGGGAGCTACGAGCAGTACTTC.

The chain couples TRBV2 to TRBJ1-4, with 8 bases fitting TRBD1. This CDR3 region has 14 residues. The V gene end was trimmed by 6 bases and the J gene end by 8 bases; junction bases not matched to a gene: 8. CDR1 is SNHLY, CDR2 FYNNEI, per germline. As DNA, the CDR3 is TGTGCCAGCAGCGTCGACAGGGGTGAGGAAAAACTGTTTTTT. Its protein is CASSVDRGEEKLFF.

This chain uses TRBV29-1 with TRBJ1-1; D is unresolved. CDR3 length: 10 amino acids. Germline V lookup: CDR1 SQVTM, CDR2 ANQGSEA. V lost 6 bases and J lost 11, with 13 bases in between. The CDR3 DNA follows: TGCAGCGTCGCCATCGGGTTGGCTTTCTTT. Translating gives CSVAIGLAFF.